The 27 T cell receptor beta chains below come from one sample, sequenced in a study of blood T cell repertoires in COVID-19. Assay: immunoSEQ multiplex PCR; the TCRdb copy retains only in-frame clones and omits some. The table includes some 130,000 clones, 87% detected once. Sequenced material: peripheral blood. These receptors all come from a man aged 45-65 years with active COVID-19.

This chain joins TRBV19 and TRBJ2-2; TRBD2 might be the D (6 bases). Germline values: CDR1 LNHDA, CDR2 SQIVND (reference sequence). Trimming took off 7 bases at V and 0 bases at J, with 15 bases between the two ends. This CDR3 spans 16 amino acids. CDR3: CASTLGGGANTGELFF. CDR3 coding DNA: TGTGCCAGTACCCTGGGAGGCGGAGCGAACACCGGGGAGCTGTTTTTT.

This clone has just a few counts. The chain's CDR3 is CASSLTDSDPQWHRKYGYTF. Written as DNA, the CDR3 is TGTGCCAGCAGCTTGACGGACAGCGATCCACAGTGGCACCGAAAATATGGCTACACCTTC. J is TRBJ1-2 and V is TRBV5-4; a possible D gene is TRBD1 (6 bases). Germline loops: CDR1 SGHNT, CDR2 YYREEE (reference sequence). The CDR3 loop spans 20 amino acids. The V and J ends lost 1 base and 5 bases respectively, with 30 bases between them.

This chain links TRBV13 with TRBJ1-1; no definite D call. The CDR3 covers 18 residues. Trimming removed 1 base at V and 6 bases at J, with 24 bases between. Germline CDR1 reads PRHDT; CDR2 reads FYEKMQ (reference sequence). This CDR3 reads CASSLDLADALAVPEAFF. CDR3 bases: TGTGCCAGCAGCTTAGACTTAGCCGACGCCCTAGCGGTCCCTGAAGCTTTCTTT.

V usage is TRBV7-8 and J usage is TRBJ1-1, with unresolved D. V gave up 5 bases and J gave up 4 bases, with 14 bases separating them. Germline CDR1 and CDR2: SGHVS and FQNEAQ. This CDR3 is built from 14 residues. The chain's CDR3 is CASSPSTYGTEAFF. DNA of the CDR3: TGTGCCAGCAGCCCGTCGACATACGGCACTGAAGCTTTCTTT.

The rearrangement links TRBV9 to TRBJ2-1; maybe TRBD2 (7 bases). CDR3 length: 15 amino acids. V lost 0 bases and J 4 bases, leaving 11 bases between the germline ends. Germline CDR1 and CDR2: SGDLS and YYNGEE. The CDR3 DNA is TGTGCCAGCAGCGTAGAGGGGGGGCCGTACAATGAGCAGTTCTTC. This sequence encodes CASSVEGGPYNEQFF. Based on the CDR3 plus reference TRBV9 and TRBJ2-1, the full variable domain is DSGVTQTPKHLITATGQRVTLRCSPRSGDLSVYWYQQSLDQGLQFLIQYYNGEERAKGNILERFSAQQFPDLHSELNLSSLELGDSALYFCASSVEGGPYNEQFFGPGTRLTVL.

The V and J genes are TRBV19 and TRBJ1-2; D remains unclear. CDR1 and CDR2 (germline): LNHDA, SQIVND (reference sequence). Between the trimmed V and J ends, which lost 5 bases and 0 bases, there was a span of 10 bases. CDR3 length equals 14 residues. The CDR3 DNA reads as TGTGCCAGTAGTCATCCGCGGTCTAACTATGGCTACACCTTC. Translation gives CASSHPRSNYGYTF.

The rearrangement uses TRBV6-2 or TRBV6-3 and TRBJ1-2; 7 nucleotides line up with TRBD1. The CDR3 contains 14 residues. Trimming took 0 bases from V and 6 from J; bases not matched to a gene: 4. The germline CDR1 and CDR2 sequences are MNHEY and SVGEGT. CDR3 amino acids: CASSYSWQGDGYTF. In DNA form, the CDR3 reads TGTGCCAGCAGTTACTCGTGGCAGGGGGATGGCTACACCTTC.

The chain couples TRBV5-5 to TRBJ1-1, with D maybe TRBD1 (5 bases). The CDR3 runs to 13 residues. V was clipped by 4 bases and J by 3 bases, with 10 bases between them. The germline gives CDR1 SGHKS, CDR2 YYEKEE (reference sequence). CDR3 protein: CASSRRQYTEAFF. The CDR3 DNA is TGTGCCAGCAGCCGTCGACAGTACACTGAAGCTTTCTTT.

This clone was found a few times. The rearrangement joins TRBV20-1 to TRBJ1-2; D call uncertain. V shed 3 bases and J shed 4 bases, with 6 bases lying between them. Germline assignment: CDR1 DFQATT and CDR2 SNEGSKA (reference sequence). This CDR3 region has 11 residues. The chain's CDR3 is CSASPGYGYTF. The CDR3 DNA reads TGCAGTGCTAGTCCAGGCTATGGCTACACCTTC.

The CDR3 sequence is CASSQDLTRGLAGGQEQFF. CDR3 in DNA: TGTGCCAGCAGCCAAGATCTAACCCGAGGACTAGCGGGGGGGCAAGAGCAGTTCTTC. V and J are TRBV4-2 and TRBJ2-1; TRBD2 matches at 15 bases. This CDR3 comprises 19 residues. In germline, CDR1 is LGHNA, CDR2 YNFKEQ. The V segment lost 0 bases and the J segment 10 bases; nucleotides outside the gene matches: 13.

V gene TRBV13 combines with J gene TRBJ1-2; TRBD1 is a possible D gene (6 bases). With 5 bases removed from V and 3 bases from J, the gap between germline ends came to 19 bases. Germline CDR1 and CDR2: PRHDT and FYEKMQ (reference sequence). This CDR3 is built from 16 residues. CDR3 loop: CASSGGAWDIYYGYTF. CDR3 in DNA: TGTGCCAGCAGCGGGGGTGCCTGGGACATATACTATGGCTACACCTTC.

The chain recombines TRBV5-1 with TRBJ1-2; D gene unclear. Germline CDR1 and CDR2: SGHRS and YFSETQ. V lost 4 bases and J lost 3, with 16 bases in between. The CDR3 is made up of 15 amino acids. The CDR3: CASSQAAGAHYGYTF. The CDR3 DNA is TGCGCCAGCAGCCAGGCTGCAGGCGCCCACTATGGCTACACCTTC.

This chain joins TRBV19 and TRBJ2-3, with D tentatively TRBD2 (5 bases). Per germline, CDR1 LNHDA and CDR2 SQIVND (reference sequence). The length of the CDR3 is 15 residues. Trimming cost V 3 bases and J 0 bases, with 10 bases left between them. CDR3 in amino acids: CASSMRARSTDTQYF. CDR3 nucleotide sequence: TGTGCCAGTAGTATGCGGGCGCGGAGCACAGATACGCAGTATTTT.

The V gene is TRBV13, the J gene TRBJ1-2; tentative D call: TRBD1 (6 bases). Trimming took 5 bases from V and 8 from J, leaving 18 bases between them. From germline, CDR1 is PRHDT and CDR2 FYEKMQ (reference sequence). The CDR3 has 14 residues. CDR3 region: CASSIRTVGGGYTF. In DNA, the CDR3 is TGTGCCAGCAGCATTCGGACAGTGGGCGGCGGCTACACCTTC. Combining the CDR3 with reference TRBV13 and TRBJ1-2 gives the whole variable domain AAGVIQSPRHLIKEKRETATLKCYPIPRHDTVYWYQQGPGQDPQFLISFYEKMQSDKGSIPDRFSAQQFSDYHSELNMSSLELGDSALYFCASSIRTVGGGYTFGSGTRLTVV.

The chain employs TRBV18 and TRBJ1-6; the match to TRBD1 covers 7 bases. The V segment lost 6 bases and the J segment 6 bases; nucleotides outside the gene matches: 5. Germline lookup yields CDR1 KGHSH and CDR2 LQKENI. The CDR3 length is 14 residues. The CDR3 coding sequence is TGTGCCAGCTCTCAACAGGGGATTAATTCACCCCTCCACTTT. Amino acid sequence: CASSQQGINSPLHF.

CDR3 nucleotides: TGTGCCAGCAGAACCGCCGGGGGGTCGAACGAGCAGTACTTC. Translated, it gives CASRTAGGSNEQYF. The chain joins TRBV13 to TRBJ2-7; 7 bases line up with TRBD2. Germline lookup yields CDR1 PRHDT and CDR2 FYEKMQ (reference sequence). V lost 6 bases, J lost 5 bases, and 10 bases stayed unmatched. There are 14 residues in the CDR3.

This rearrangement joins TRBV7-2 to TRBJ2-3; 7 bases line up with TRBD2. The V segment lost 2 bases and the J segment 0 bases; nucleotides outside the gene matches: 11. The CDR3 contains 18 residues. The V gene's germline CDR1 is SGHTA and CDR2 FQGNSA. The CDR3 region is CASSLRVWLAVSTDTQYF. The CDR3 DNA follows: TGTGCCAGCAGCTTAAGAGTATGGCTAGCGGTTAGCACAGATACGCAGTATTTT.

The chain uses TRBV5-1 and TRBJ2-1, with 8 nucleotides matching TRBD1. The CDR3 is 15 amino acids. Germline assignment: CDR1 SGHRS and CDR2 YFSETQ. V lost 4 bases, J lost 4 bases, and 7 bases stayed unmatched. The CDR3 region has the DNA TGCGCCAGCAGCCAAGGACAGGGCTCATACAATGAGCAGTTCTTC. Residues: CASSQGQGSYNEQFF.

The V call is TRBV5-5, the J call TRBJ1-5; no definite D call. V lost 2 bases and J 2 bases, leaving 8 bases between the germline ends. Per the germline V gene, CDR1 is SGHKS and CDR2 is YYEKEE (reference sequence). There are 14 residues in the CDR3. This CDR3 is CASSLGSGNQPQHF. As DNA, the CDR3 is TGTGCCAGCAGCTTAGGGAGTGGCAATCAGCCCCAGCATTTT.

The CDR3 DNA reads as TGTGCCAGCAGTCCTAGACTAGCGGGGGGAGAAGAGACCCAGTACTTC. It yields the protein CASSPRLAGGEETQYF. This chain uses TRBV27 with TRBJ2-5, with 13 bases that match TRBD2. The junction had 6 bases not matched to a gene; V was cut back by 5 bases and J by 3 bases. Germline V gene data show CDR1 as MNHEY and CDR2 as SMNVEV (reference sequence). The CDR3 length is 16 residues.

The chain combines TRBV28 with TRBJ1-3; D call uncertain. CDR1 and CDR2 from the germline V gene are MDHEN and SYDVKM. Trimming shortened V by 6 bases and J by 4 bases, and 13 bases separated the two germline ends. The CDR3 sequence is 14 residues long. The CDR3 reads CASSPRAIGNTIYF. The CDR3 bases are TGTGCCAGCAGCCCACGAGCCATCGGAAACACCATATATTTT.

The V and J genes are TRBV10-3 and TRBJ1-3; TRBD1 might be the D (6 bases). Per the germline V gene, CDR1 is ENHRY and CDR2 is SYGVKD. The CDR3 covers 16 residues. Deletions cut 4 bases from V and 4 bases from J, with 17 bases between. CDR3 protein: CAISVGEVGAGNTIYF. CDR3 nucleotides: TGTGCCATCAGTGTAGGAGAAGTGGGGGCAGGAAACACCATATATTTT.

The chain joins TRBV27 to TRBJ2-2; TRBD1 matches 10 bases. CDR3 length: 13 residues. Germline CDR1 MNHEY, CDR2 SMNVEV (reference sequence). The J segment lost 6 bases and the V segment lost 7 bases, leaving 2 bases of the junction unmatched. This CDR3 reads CASMDRGSGELFF. CDR3 nucleotides: TGTGCCAGCATGGACAGGGGGTCCGGGGAGCTGTTTTTT.

V gene TRBV7-8 combines with J gene TRBJ1-3; D possibly corresponds to TRBD1 (5 bases). The CDR3 runs to 15 residues. The V gene's germline CDR1 is SGHVS and CDR2 FQNEAQ. Trimming removed 3 bases at V and 0 bases at J, with 9 bases between. CDR3 amino acids: CASSFQTASGNTIYF. In DNA, the CDR3 is TGTGCCAGCAGCTTTCAGACAGCCTCTGGAAACACCATATATTTT.

In its sample, this clone was seen once. The CDR3 bases are TGTGCCAGCAGTTACAGGGGTGGGAACACTGAAGCTTTCTTT. Translation: CASSYRGGNTEAFF. The genes are TRBV6-6 and TRBJ1-1; possible D gene TRBD1, 5 bases. Between the trimmed V and J ends, which lost 2 bases and 1 base, there was a span of 8 bases. CDR3 length: 14 amino acids. Germline loops: CDR1 MNHNY, CDR2 SVGAGI (reference sequence).

The chain combines TRBV2 with TRBJ2-2; possibly TRBD1 for D (6 bases). Germline V gives CDR1 SNHLY, CDR2 FYNNEI. The CDR3 is 14 residues long. Between the trimmed V and J ends, which lost 4 bases and 5 bases, there was a span of 11 bases. In DNA form, the CDR3 reads TGTGCCAGCAGTGGCAGGGGCGAGACCGGGGAGCTGTTTTTT. This gives the protein CASSGRGETGELFF.

CDR3 residues: CASSQGSFSAGNTIYF. The CDR3, as DNA: TGTGCCAGTAGCCAGGGCAGTTTTTCAGCTGGAAACACCATATATTTT. The chain has TRBV19 and TRBJ1-3; weak D call: TRBD1 (5 bases). The germline V gene has CDR1 LNHDA and CDR2 SQIVND (reference sequence). V dropped 6 bases and J dropped 2 bases, with 17 bases sitting between them. The CDR3 covers 16 residues.